One sample yielded the 8 T cell receptor beta chains listed below, sequenced in a study of blood T cell repertoires in COVID-19. Repertoires were generated with immunoSEQ multiplex PCR, while TCRdb's copy carries only in-frame clones and drops some. The data contain about 280,000 clones, approximately 85% of them singletons. The sequencing input was peripheral blood. The source of these receptors is a man aged 45-60 years with active or convalescent COVID-19.

This chain links TRBV5-5 with TRBJ2-6; D is unclear. The CDR3 covers 14 residues. Germline V lookup: CDR1 SGHKS, CDR2 YYEKEE (reference sequence). Trimming shortened V by 6 bases and J by 4 bases, and 11 bases separated the two germline ends. The CDR3 DNA reads TGTGCCAGCATCCCCGAGCCCGGGGCCAACGTCCTGACTTTC. It translates to CASIPEPGANVLTF.

The chain uses TRBV10-2 and TRBJ1-3; 7 nucleotides match TRBD1. The germline V gene has CDR1 WSHSY and CDR2 SAAADI. With V trimmed by 7 bases and J by 3 bases, 6 bases remained unmatched. This CDR3 comprises 14 residues. CDR3 in amino acids: CASKPGQSGNTIYF. The CDR3 DNA is TGCGCCAGCAAACCGGGACAGAGTGGAAACACCATATATTTT.

V and J are TRBV9 and TRBJ2-2; D remains unclear. Germline V gives CDR1 SGDLS, CDR2 YYNGEE. Trimming removed 0 bases at V and 7 bases at J, with 13 bases between. This CDR3 has 15 residues. This chain's CDR3 is CASSVGVSRIGELFF. The CDR3 bases are TGTGCCAGCAGCGTAGGGGTCTCTAGGATCGGGGAGCTGTTTTTT.

V and J are TRBV5-5 and TRBJ1-4; the D is unclear. The CDR3 spans 13 residues. Germline V gene lookup returns CDR1 SGHKS and CDR2 YYEKEE (reference sequence). Trimming took off 4 bases at V and 4 bases at J, with 8 bases between the two ends. CDR3 sequence (DNA): TGTGCCAGCAGCACGACTGATAATGAAAAACTGTTTTTT. This encodes CASSTTDNEKLFF. The whole variable domain, remainder taken from reference TRBV5-5 and TRBJ1-4, is DAGVTQSPTHLIKTRGQQVTLRCSPISGHKSVSWYQQVLGQGPQFIFQYYEKEERGRGNFPDRFSARQFPNYSSELNVNALLLGDSALYLCASSTTDNEKLFFGSGTQLSVL.

V is TRBV19 and J is TRBJ2-1; 7 nucleotides agree with TRBD2. Germline V CDR1 and CDR2: LNHDA, SQIVND (reference sequence). The junction had 13 bases not matched to a gene; V was cut back by 6 bases and J by 8 bases. This CDR3 spans 15 amino acids. The CDR3 DNA reads as TGTGCCAGTAGGGGGGGGAGTAAGAATCGGGATGAGCAGTTCTTC. Its translation: CASRGGSKNRDEQFF.

The J gene is TRBJ2-1, the V gene TRBV28; 11 bases are a match to TRBD2. The CDR3 extends over 16 amino acids. The V segment lost 7 bases and the J segment 10 bases; nucleotides outside the gene matches: 15. Germline V lookup: CDR1 MDHEN, CDR2 SYDVKM. The CDR3 here is CASTLGGLAALTEQFF. DNA of the CDR3: TGTGCCAGCACCCTCGGGGGACTAGCGGCCTTAACCGAGCAGTTCTTC.

The rearrangement uses TRBV19 and TRBJ1-5, with TRBD1 matching over 7 bases. The V gene end was trimmed by 6 bases and the J gene end by 4 bases; junction bases not matched to a gene: 15. Germline assignment: CDR1 LNHDA and CDR2 SQIVND (reference sequence). The length of the CDR3 is 17 residues. The CDR3 loop reads CASSRSVVAGGNQPQHF. CDR3 nucleotides: TGTGCCAGTAGCAGGTCGGTGGTAGCAGGGGGGAATCAGCCCCAGCATTTT.

This chain joins TRBV6-2 or TRBV6-3 and TRBJ1-2, with D perhaps TRBD1 (6 bases). The CDR3 is 15 amino acids. V shed 6 bases and J shed 5 bases, with 19 bases lying between them. From germline, CDR1 is MNHEY and CDR2 SVGEGT. The CDR3 here is CASSPLKTGAYGYTF. In nucleotides, the CDR3 is TGTGCCAGCAGCCCGCTTAAGACAGGAGCTTATGGCTACACCTTC.